At least ten counts were recorded for the clone carrying this T cell receptor beta chain. Profiled with immunoSEQ multiplex PCR; TCRdb holds only in-frame clones, not every one. The data hold over 300,000 clones, with approximately 85% observed a single time. The sample comes from a study of blood T cell repertoires in COVID-19. Unmatched junction bases numbered 11, after V lost 6 bases and J lost 8 bases. The CDR3 has 15 amino acids. Germline V gives CDR1 SNHLY, CDR2 FYNNEI. This TCR came from a man aged 25 to 40 who had recovered from COVID-19. The V gene is TRBV2, the J gene TRBJ2-1; 9 bases are shared with TRBD1. Sample: PBMCs or T cells enriched from blood (not recorded which). The CDR3 bases are TGTGCCAGCAGGACCGGGACAGGGTTTGAGTATGAGCAGTTCTTC. Translation: CASRTGTGFEYEQFF. The full variable domain, its missing parts supplied by reference TRBV2 and TRBJ2-1, is EPEVTQTPSHQVTQMGQEVILRCVPISNHLYFYWYRQILGQKVEFLVSFYNNEISEKSEIFDDQFSVERPDGSNFTLKIRSTKLEDSAMYFCASRTGTGFEYEQFFGPGTRLTVL.